Each of the 29 T cell receptor beta chains below was sequenced from the same sample in a study of shared clonotypes between healthy human individuals. Sequenced by immunoSEQ multiplex PCR; TCRdb stores in-frame clones only, minus some. The data hold over a million clones, with over 95% observed a single time. The sequencing sample was made of naive CD4+ T cells sorted from blood. This sample's subset: CD45RA+ positively selected. These receptors originate from a man aged 25 to 40 in good health.

The chain uses TRBV7-9 and TRBJ1-2; D not resolved. Between the trimmed V and J ends, which lost 2 bases and 3 bases, there was a span of 13 bases. From germline, CDR1 is SEHNR and CDR2 FQNEAQ (reference sequence). There are 15 residues in the CDR3. CDR3 protein: CASSLQEKQDYGYTF. Here the CDR3 DNA reads TGTGCCAGCAGCTTACAGGAAAAGCAGGACTATGGCTACACCTTC.

CDR3 amino acids: CASSLEGGRTYNEQFF. The CDR3 DNA reads as TGTGCCAGCAGCTTGGAGGGCGGGAGGACCTACAATGAGCAGTTCTTC. The J gene is TRBJ2-1, the V gene TRBV5-4, with 8 bases identical to TRBD2. Per the germline V gene, CDR1 is SGHNT and CDR2 is YYREEE (reference sequence). CDR3 length: 16 amino acids. Trimming removed 0 bases from V and 2 bases from J; junction bases left unmatched: 4.

This chain connects TRBV10-2 to TRBJ1-5; tentative D call: TRBD1 (5 bases). CDR1 and CDR2 from the germline V gene are WSHSY and SAAADI. V lost 0 bases and J 3 bases, leaving 6 bases between the germline ends. The CDR3 is 14 residues long. CDR3 protein: CASSESDTNQPQHF. CDR3 nucleotides: TGCGCCAGCAGTGAGTCGGACACCAATCAGCCCCAGCATTTT.

The gene calls are TRBV7-6 and TRBJ2-2; D is undetermined. The CDR3 spans 14 residues. Germline V lookup: CDR1 SGHVS, CDR2 FNYEAQ. The V gene lost 1 base and the J gene lost 6 bases, with 9 bases spanning the gap. CDR3 residues: CASSLVAIAGELFF. CDR3 coding DNA: TGTGCCAGCAGCTTAGTGGCGATTGCCGGGGAGCTGTTTTTT.

The chain links TRBV30 to TRBJ1-1, with D possibly being TRBD1 (5 bases). CDR1 is GTSNPN and CDR2 is SVGIG in the germline V gene (reference sequence). CDR3 length: 12 residues. Trimming stripped 3 bases from V and 1 base from J, with 6 bases between. The CDR3 DNA sequence: TGTGCCTGGAGGGACAAGAACACTGAAGCTTTCTTT. Translated: CAWRDKNTEAFF. The full variable domain, completed using reference TRBV30 and TRBJ1-1, is SQTIHQWPATLVQPVGSPLSLECTVEGTSNPNLYWYRQAAGRGLQLLFYSVGIGQISSEVPQNLSASRPQDRQFILSSKKLLLSDSGFYLCAWRDKNTEAFFGQGTRLTVV.

Only one count was recorded for this clone. The V and J genes are TRBV6-1 and TRBJ2-1; 8 positions match TRBD2. Germline V CDR1 and CDR2: MNHNS, SASEGT. J gave up 4 bases and V 5 bases, and 7 bases lay outside the gene matches. The CDR3 loop spans 15 amino acids. DNA for the CDR3: TGTGCCAGCAGTTCGGGACTAGACTCATACAATGAGCAGTTCTTC. It encodes CASSSGLDSYNEQFF.

The rearrangement links TRBV28 to TRBJ1-5; the D gene is possibly TRBD1 (5 bases). Germline V gene sequence: CDR1 MDHEN, CDR2 SYDVKM. The CDR3 extends over 14 amino acids. Trimming pared 2 bases from V and 2 bases from J, leaving 7 bases between. Here the CDR3 reads CASSLVQGNQPQHF. The CDR3 coding sequence is TGTGCCAGCAGTTTAGTACAGGGCAATCAGCCCCAGCATTTT.

CDR3 in amino acids: CSVEPSGRLGEQFF. The CDR3 region has the DNA TGCAGCGTAGAACCTAGCGGGAGGTTGGGGGAGCAGTTCTTC. The J gene is TRBJ2-1, the V gene TRBV29-1; TRBD2 agrees at 11 bases. The CDR3 is 14 residues long. V was pared by 6 bases and J by 10 bases, with 11 bases of the junction left unmatched. Germline lookup yields CDR1 SQVTM and CDR2 ANQGSEA.

The chain carries TRBV11-2 and TRBJ2-7; the D gene is possibly TRBD1 (6 bases). Germline V CDR1 and CDR2: SGHAT, FQNNGV. Between the trimmed V and J ends, which lost 2 bases and 0 bases, there was a span of 8 bases. CDR3 length: 14 residues. The CDR3 is CASSLLDSSYEQYF. The CDR3 DNA reads TGTGCCAGCAGCTTACTGGACAGCTCCTACGAGCAGTACTTC.

This clone was seen once. This chain joins TRBV2 and TRBJ1-1; no reliable D call. This CDR3 spans 11 amino acids. With 3 bases removed from V and 8 bases from J, the gap between germline ends came to 7 bases. Germline V lookup: CDR1 SNHLY, CDR2 FYNNEI. The DNA of the CDR3 is TGTGCCAGCAGTGATTGGGTAGAAGCTTTCTTT. Translation: CASSDWVEAFF.

The rearrangement links TRBV10-1 to TRBJ2-3, with 9 bases aligning to TRBD2. This CDR3 comprises 16 residues. Germline loops: CDR1 WNHNN, CDR2 SYGVQD (reference sequence). The V segment lost 2 bases and the J segment 2 bases; nucleotides outside the gene matches: 5. The DNA of the CDR3 is TGCGCCAGCAGTGAGCTAGCGGGATCACCCACAGATACGCAGTATTTT. Encoded protein: CASSELAGSPTDTQYF.

V is TRBV7-3 and J is TRBJ2-3; 11 nucleotides line up with TRBD2. The CDR3 extends over 19 amino acids. J lost 1 base, V lost 5 bases, and 14 bases had no gene match. The germline V gene has CDR1 SGHTA and CDR2 FQGTGA. For the CDR3, the DNA is TGTGCCAGCAGCCTGGGACTAGCGGCGGGGTGGGACGGCACAGATACGCAGTATTTT. This codes for CASSLGLAAGWDGTDTQYF.

J is TRBJ2-3 and V is TRBV30; 10 positions agree with TRBD2. The CDR3 runs to 16 residues. Germline CDR1 GTSNPN, CDR2 SVGIG (reference sequence). Losses at the gene ends were 0 bases for V and 1 base for J; bases not matched to a gene: 4. Here the CDR3 reads CAWSVPGTSGTDTQYF. In DNA, the CDR3 is TGTGCCTGGAGTGTACCGGGGACTAGCGGCACAGATACGCAGTATTTT.

CDR3 DNA sequence: TGTGCCAGCAGCTTATCCTTAAACTCCTACGAGCAGTACTTC. Encoded protein: CASSLSLNSYEQYF. V and J are TRBV7-2 and TRBJ2-7, with D uncertain. V lost 2 bases, J lost 0 bases, and 8 bases lay in between. The CDR3 has 14 amino acids. Per the germline V gene, CDR1 is SGHTA and CDR2 is FQGNSA.

This chain joins TRBV7-9 and TRBJ2-5, with 7 bases fitting TRBD1. The germline V gene has CDR1 SEHNR and CDR2 FQNEAQ (reference sequence). Unmatched junction bases numbered 5, after V lost 3 bases and J lost 13 bases. CDR3 size: 11 residues. Here the CDR3 reads CASSLPGQSYF. The CDR3 DNA follows: TGTGCCAGCAGCTTGCCGGGACAGTCGTACTTC. The variable domain in full, with the rest retrieved from reference TRBV7-9 and TRBJ2-5, is DTGVSQNPRHKITKRGQNVTFRCDPISEHNRLYWYRQTLGQGPEFLTYFQNEAQLEKSRLLSDRFSAERPKGSFSTLEIQRTEQGDSAMYLCASSLPGQSYFGPGTRLLVL.

The gene calls are TRBV29-1 and TRBJ1-3; D remains ambiguous. The CDR3 runs 13 residues. CDR1 SQVTM and CDR2 ANQGSEA come from the germline V gene. The V gene lost 5 bases and the J gene lost 4 bases, with 12 bases spanning the gap. The CDR3 loop is CSVRRGTGNTIYF. The CDR3 DNA follows: TGCAGCGTTAGACGGGGAACCGGAAACACCATATATTTT.

This chain links TRBV7-9 with TRBJ2-2, with 11 bases identical to TRBD2. The germline V gene encodes CDR1 SEHNR and CDR2 FQNEAQ (reference sequence). This CDR3 comprises 16 residues. Trimming cost V 6 bases and J 4 bases; bases outside gene matches: 7. In nucleotides, the CDR3 is TGTGCCAGCAGTCCGGCTAGCGGGAGGATCACCGGGGAGCTGTTTTTT. Translation: CASSPASGRITGELFF.

The chain combines TRBV28 with TRBJ2-1; D is uncertain. The CDR3 has 12 amino acids. The germline V gene encodes CDR1 MDHEN and CDR2 SYDVKM. V lost 4 bases to trimming and J lost 12 bases, with 13 bases between them. The CDR3 protein is CASSSPYKGQFF. The CDR3, as DNA: TGTGCCAGCAGTTCCCCCTATAAGGGGCAGTTCTTC.

V is TRBV6-1 and J is TRBJ1-5; D remains ambiguous. The CDR3 totals 14 residues. Trimming left V 5 bases short and J 7 bases short, with 15 bases between. Germline V lookup: CDR1 MNHNS, CDR2 SASEGT. The CDR3 loop is CASSTGQSYQPQHF. CDR3 bases: TGTGCCAGCAGTACGGGCCAGTCGTACCAGCCCCAGCATTTT.

V usage is TRBV5-1 and J usage is TRBJ1-1; tentatively, D is TRBD1 (6 bases). CDR3 size: 15 residues. Germline CDR1 reads SGHRS; CDR2 reads YFSETQ. The V end was cut by 0 bases, the J end by 1 base, with 10 bases between. The CDR3 sequence is CASSLVSGANTEAFF. CDR3 DNA: TGCGCCAGCAGCTTGGTTTCGGGGGCGAACACTGAAGCTTTCTTT.

This clone was seen a single time. V is TRBV5-4 and J is TRBJ2-3, with D possibly being TRBD1 (5 bases). Trimming left V 5 bases short and J 3 bases short, with 16 bases between. The CDR3 has 15 residues. Germline CDR1 and CDR2: SGHNT and YYREEE (reference sequence). The CDR3 protein is CASSFRQFTTDTQYF. The CDR3 coding sequence is TGTGCCAGCAGTTTCCGACAGTTTACAACAGATACGCAGTATTTT.

The gene calls are TRBV10-3 and TRBJ2-7; 7 positions agree with TRBD2. This CDR3 comprises 17 residues. J gave up 5 bases and V 6 bases, and 19 bases lay outside the gene matches. The germline V gene encodes CDR1 ENHRY and CDR2 SYGVKD. The DNA for the CDR3 is TGTGCCATCAGCTTCGGGGGGAACCGGCGGCTTCTAGACGAGCAGTACTTC. Its translation: CAISFGGNRRLLDEQYF.

This rearrangement joins TRBV2 to TRBJ2-1; the D is unclear. The V end was cut by 4 bases, the J end by 10 bases, with 14 bases between. This CDR3 region has 13 residues. Germline values: CDR1 SNHLY, CDR2 FYNNEI. CDR3 loop: CASSVESRLEQFF. The CDR3 DNA sequence: TGTGCCAGCAGTGTGGAATCCCGCTTAGAGCAGTTCTTC.

The chain recombines TRBV6-1 with TRBJ1-2; D is unresolved. V was pared by 7 bases and J by 8 bases, with 14 bases between. The CDR3 length is 12 residues. Germline lookup yields CDR1 MNHNS and CDR2 SASEGT. CDR3 in amino acids: CASISISLGYTF. CDR3 nucleotides: TGTGCCAGCATATCTATATCATTGGGCTACACCTTC.

V is TRBV5-1 and J is TRBJ2-1; TRBD2 agrees at 8 bases. The CDR3 loop spans 14 amino acids. Germline CDR1 reads SGHRS; CDR2 reads YFSETQ. V was clipped by 1 base and J by 5 bases; unmatched bases: 2. The CDR3 reads CASSLLLADNEQFF. CDR3 in DNA: TGCGCCAGCAGCTTGTTACTAGCGGACAATGAGCAGTTCTTC. Using reference TRBV5-1 and TRBJ2-1 for the parts outside the CDR3, the full variable domain is KAGVTQTPRYLIKTRGQQVTLSCSPISGHRSVSWYQQTPGQGLQFLFEYFSETQRNKGNFPGRFSGRQFSNSRSEMNVSTLELGDSALYLCASSLLLADNEQFFGPGTRLTVL.

The genes are TRBV19 and TRBJ2-4; possibly TRBD1 or TRBD2 for D (5 bases each). Germline V gene sequence: CDR1 LNHDA, CDR2 SQIVND (reference sequence). The V end lost 7 bases, the J end lost 7 bases, and 14 bases lay between the germline ends. This CDR3 contains 13 residues. The CDR3 DNA is TGTGCCAGTATGTTTGCTGGGGGTAACATTCAGTACTTC. Protein product: CASMFAGGNIQYF.

Here the CDR3 reads CATIKEGSNQPQHF. CDR3 sequence (DNA): TGTGCCACCATAAAAGAGGGTAGCAATCAGCCCCAGCATTTT. The chain is built from TRBV19 and TRBJ1-5, with D hard to call. CDR1 is LNHDA, CDR2 SQIVND, per germline (reference sequence). V was shortened by 10 bases and J by 0 bases, with 13 bases between the two germline ends. The CDR3 runs 14 residues.

V gene TRBV7-9 combines with J gene TRBJ2-1; 12 nucleotides line up with TRBD2. Germline assignment: CDR1 SEHNR and CDR2 FQNEAQ (reference sequence). This CDR3 region has 19 residues. The ends lost 3 bases at V and 0 bases at J; junction bases unmatched: 9. The CDR3 reads CASSFYVTSGRDSYNEQFF. CDR3 in DNA: TGTGCCAGCAGCTTTTACGTGACTAGCGGGAGAGACTCCTACAATGAGCAGTTCTTC.

This rearrangement joins TRBV11-2 to TRBJ1-5; D gene unclear. V dropped 1 base and J dropped 10 bases, with 14 bases sitting between them. CDR1 SGHAT and CDR2 FQNNGV come from the germline V gene. The CDR3 spans 14 residues. CDR3 nucleotides: TGTGCCAGCAGCTTAGTCGCCAGTCACAGTCCCCAGCATTTT. The encoded protein is CASSLVASHSPQHF.